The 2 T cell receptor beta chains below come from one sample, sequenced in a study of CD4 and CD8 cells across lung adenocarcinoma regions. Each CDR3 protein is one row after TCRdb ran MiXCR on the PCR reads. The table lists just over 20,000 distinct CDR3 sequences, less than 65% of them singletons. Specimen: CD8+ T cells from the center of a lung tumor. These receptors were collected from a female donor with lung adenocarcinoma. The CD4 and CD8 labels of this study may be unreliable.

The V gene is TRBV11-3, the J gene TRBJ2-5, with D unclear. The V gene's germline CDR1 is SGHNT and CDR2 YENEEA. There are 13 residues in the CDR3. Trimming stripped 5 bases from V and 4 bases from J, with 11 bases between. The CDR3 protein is CASSLVVTETQYF. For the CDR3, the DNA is TGTGCCAGCAGCCTCGTAGTGACAGAGACCCAGTACTTC.

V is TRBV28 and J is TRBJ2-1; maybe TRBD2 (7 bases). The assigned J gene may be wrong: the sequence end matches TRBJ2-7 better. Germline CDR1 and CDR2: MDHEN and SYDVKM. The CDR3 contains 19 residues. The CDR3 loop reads CASSYSGIRGASSVDEQYF. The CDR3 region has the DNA TGTGCCAGCAGTTACTCGGGGATCCGGGGGGCGTCTTCGGTGGACGAGCAGTACTTC.